What follows are 32 T cell receptor beta chains derived from one specimen sequenced in a study of cytomegalovirus exposure and HLA in healthy donors. Sequencing was performed with immunoSEQ multiplex PCR; in TCRdb, only in-frame clones are kept and a portion is missing. The sample includes about 280,000 clones, roughly 90% seen only once; the top ten take around 0.9%. The sample was PBMCs. The receptors stem from a woman between 18 and 30 years old in good health and CMV-seronegative.

V gene TRBV6-5 combines with J gene TRBJ2-4; D might be TRBD1 (5 bases). The CDR3 is 14 residues long. Germline V gene sequence: CDR1 MNHEY, CDR2 SVGAGI. Trimming shortened V by 0 bases and J by 8 bases, and 11 bases separated the two germline ends. This chain's CDR3 is CASSYSSGSDIQYF. DNA of the CDR3: TGTGCCAGCAGTTACTCTTCAGGGTCAGACATTCAGTACTTC.

The rearrangement links TRBV4-1 to TRBJ2-1; TRBD2 is a possible D gene (6 bases). V lost 4 bases and J lost 0, with 13 bases in between. The germline CDR1 and CDR2 sequences are MGHRA and YSYEKL. CDR3 size: 16 residues. CDR3 sequence: CASSPLSTSSYNEQFF. CDR3 sequence (DNA): TGCGCCAGCAGCCCCCTTTCGACTAGCTCCTACAATGAGCAGTTCTTC.

The chain employs TRBV4-3 and TRBJ2-7, with 7 bases matching TRBD2. With 3 bases clipped from V and 0 bases from J, the junction kept 8 bases outside the gene matches. In germline, CDR1 is LGHNA, CDR2 YSLEER. This CDR3 is 16 amino acids long. The CDR3 spells CASSQDPGLSSYEQYF. In DNA, the CDR3 is TGCGCCAGCAGCCAGGACCCGGGACTAAGCTCCTACGAGCAGTACTTC.

This rearrangement joins TRBV27 to TRBJ2-3; 9 nucleotides agree with TRBD1. The CDR3 totals 18 residues. Germline CDR1 MNHEY, CDR2 SMNVEV (reference sequence). V gave up 1 base and J gave up 0 bases; unmatched junction bases: 8. CDR3 in amino acids: CASSLWTGVSTSTDTQYF. The CDR3 DNA is TGTGCCAGCAGTTTATGGACAGGGGTGTCGACTAGCACAGATACGCAGTATTTT.

V is TRBV6-5 and J is TRBJ1-3, with 8 positions matching TRBD1. The germline CDR1 and CDR2 sequences are MNHEY and SVGAGI. The ends lost 4 bases at V and 2 bases at J; junction bases unmatched: 1. This CDR3 is built from 14 residues. In nucleotides, the CDR3 is TGTGCCAGCAGTTTGGACAGGGCTGGAAACACCATATATTTT. Residues: CASSLDRAGNTIYF.

The sample holds one count of this clone. The chain links TRBV18 to TRBJ2-7; D uncertain. Germline V gene sequence: CDR1 KGHSH, CDR2 LQKENI. The CDR3 has 15 residues. V was shortened by 3 bases and J by 5 bases, with 17 bases between the two germline ends. The CDR3 here is CASSPRNGGGNEQYF. The CDR3 DNA reads TGTGCCAGCTCACCGAGGAATGGCGGTGGCAACGAGCAGTACTTC.

The chain combines TRBV29-1 with TRBJ2-1, with 7 bases aligning to TRBD2. The V segment lost 4 bases and the J segment 6 bases; nucleotides outside the gene matches: 9. The CDR3 runs 14 residues. Germline CDR1 reads SQVTM; CDR2 reads ANQGSEA. CDR3 in DNA: TGCAGCGTTGGAAAATCGGGACTACTCAATGAGCAGTTCTTC. As protein: CSVGKSGLLNEQFF.

The table lists this clone with a count of one. This chain uses TRBV5-4 with TRBJ2-3; D is unclear. Germline V lookup: CDR1 SGHNT, CDR2 YYREEE (reference sequence). Trimming cost V 0 bases and J 0 bases, with 8 bases left between them. The CDR3 is 15 amino acids. The CDR3 bases are TGTGCCAGCAGCTTGGGCCGAGGTAGCACAGATACGCAGTATTTT. This translates into CASSLGRGSTDTQYF.

This rearrangement joins TRBV15 to TRBJ2-1, with 8 positions matching TRBD1. CDR1 and CDR2 (germline): LNHNV, YYDKDF (reference sequence). The J segment lost 6 bases and the V segment lost 0 bases, leaving 1 base of the junction unmatched. This CDR3 spans 14 amino acids. The CDR3 sequence is CATSRETGGNEQFF. For the CDR3, the DNA is TGTGCCACCAGCAGAGAAACAGGGGGCAATGAGCAGTTCTTC.

The chain is built from TRBV6-6 and TRBJ2-7; perhaps TRBD1 as D (5 bases). The CDR3 is 11 amino acids. Germline CDR1 is MNHNY and CDR2 is SVGAGI (reference sequence). V was cut by 3 bases and J by 7 bases, with 7 bases left in between. CDR3 DNA: TGTGCCAGCAGTTATCAGGGAGAGCAGTACTTC. It encodes CASSYQGEQYF.

The chain recombines TRBV30 with TRBJ2-1; a possible D gene is TRBD2 (6 bases). The V gene lost 0 bases and the J gene lost 10 bases, with 13 bases spanning the gap. This CDR3 spans 13 amino acids. Per germline, CDR1 GTSNPN and CDR2 SVGIG (reference sequence). The CDR3 DNA reads TGTGCCTGGAGTGTACTGGAGGCGGGGGAGCAGTTCTTC. Residues: CAWSVLEAGEQFF.

V and J are TRBV6-5 and TRBJ2-1; TRBD2 is a possible D gene (5 bases). There are 14 residues in the CDR3. V shed 6 bases and J shed 3 bases, with 12 bases lying between them. From germline, CDR1 is MNHEY and CDR2 SVGAGI. The CDR3 region has the DNA TGTGCCAGCAGCCCGGAGGCGATCTACAATGAGCAGTTCTTC. Protein sequence: CASSPEAIYNEQFF.

Note on this clone: The junction departs from the called germline gene at one end, perhaps through a read error. The V and J genes are TRBV29-1 and TRBJ2-1; a weak D match, TRBD2 (6 bases). CDR1 and CDR2 from the germline V gene are SQVTM and ANQGSEA. This CDR3 is 13 amino acids long. CDR3 sequence reads: CSVEDSLWGVRIF. The DNA of the CDR3 is TGCAGCGTTGAAGACTCCCTATGGGGGGTTAGGATCTTC.

The chain is built from TRBV7-2 and TRBJ1-1; D perhaps matches TRBD1 (6 bases). CDR3 length: 14 residues. The V end was cut by 5 bases, the J end by 4 bases, with 14 bases between. Germline lookup yields CDR1 SGHTA and CDR2 FQGNSA. CDR3 residues: CASSLYRVSTEAFF. The CDR3 coding sequence is TGTGCCAGCAGCCTGTACAGGGTAAGCACTGAAGCTTTCTTT. Filled out from reference TRBV7-2 and TRBJ1-1, the complete variable domain reads GAGVSQSPSNKVTEKGKDVELRCDPISGHTALYWYRQSLGQGLEFLIYFQGNSAPDKSGLPSDRFSAERTGGSVSTLTIQRTQQEDSAVYLCASSLYRVSTEAFFGQGTRLTVV.

The rearrangement uses TRBV27 and TRBJ2-7, with D maybe TRBD1 (6 bases). CDR1 and CDR2 from the germline V gene are MNHEY and SMNVEV (reference sequence). V dropped 8 bases and J dropped 0 bases, with 11 bases sitting between them. The length of the CDR3 is 13 residues. CDR3 nucleotides: TGTGCCAGCCATCAGACAGGCTCCTACGAGCAGTACTTC. This gives the protein CASHQTGSYEQYF.

This chain links TRBV28 with TRBJ1-5, with TRBD1 as a possible D gene (5 bases). Trimming took 6 bases from V and 1 from J, leaving 7 bases between them. The germline V gene has CDR1 MDHEN and CDR2 SYDVKM. The CDR3 length is 13 residues. The CDR3 bases are TGTGCCAGCAGGACAGACAGCAATCAGCCCCAGCATTTT. Its protein product is CASRTDSNQPQHF.

The V and J genes are TRBV7-5 and TRBJ2-3; no DNA check was done on the table's D call, TRBD2. TRBV7-5 is recorded as a pseudogene. The CDR3 covers 16 residues. As DNA, the CDR3 is TGTGTCAGAAGCTTCCGGGACTTTATTATGACAGATACGCAGTATTTT. This gives the protein CVRSFRDFIMTDTQYF.

There are a few counts of this clone. The chain has TRBV12-5 and TRBJ2-7; possibly TRBD1 for D (6 bases). The CDR3 totals 16 residues. Germline V gene lookup returns CDR1 LGHNT and CDR2 FRNRAP. V lost 5 bases and J 0 bases, leaving 17 bases between the germline ends. The CDR3 protein is CASGRTTGISSYEQYF. Here the CDR3 DNA reads TGTGCTAGTGGTCGAACCACAGGGATAAGCTCCTACGAGCAGTACTTC.

This clone came up once. CDR3 sequence: CASSQEGQVSYEQYF. The CDR3 DNA reads TGCGCCAGCAGCCAAGAGGGACAGGTCTCCTACGAGCAGTACTTC. V and J are TRBV4-1 and TRBJ2-7; 8 nucleotides align to TRBD1. The V gene end was trimmed by 0 bases and the J gene end by 0 bases; junction bases not matched to a gene: 1. The CDR3 is 15 amino acids. Germline V gene lookup returns CDR1 MGHRA and CDR2 YSYEKL.

The chain employs TRBV28 and TRBJ2-1; 14 nucleotides agree with TRBD2. The length of the CDR3 is 18 residues. The germline gives CDR1 MDHEN, CDR2 SYDVKM. Trimming took 5 bases from V and 5 from J; bases not matched to a gene: 11. CDR3 DNA: TGTGCCAGCAGTCCCGCCTGGACTAGCGGGAGGATCAACAATGAGCAGTTCTTC. This codes for CASSPAWTSGRINNEQFF.

This chain connects TRBV5-1 to TRBJ1-3, with 10 bases identical to TRBD1. CDR1 and CDR2 (germline): SGHRS, YFSETQ. This CDR3 is 16 amino acids long. Trimming took 4 bases from V and 4 from J; bases not matched to a gene: 8. The CDR3 protein is CASSPGTGELGNTIYF. Here the CDR3 DNA reads TGCGCCAGCAGCCCCGGGACAGGGGAACTCGGAAACACCATATATTTT.

This clone was counted a single time. The rearrangement joins TRBV7-3 to TRBJ2-2, with 13 nucleotides matching TRBD2. V was clipped by 5 bases and J by 8 bases; unmatched bases: 5. The CDR3 is 15 amino acids. CDR1 is SGHTA and CDR2 is FQGTGA in the germline V gene. In DNA, the CDR3 is TGTGCCAGCAGCCGGACTAGCGGGAGTAGTGGGGAGCTGTTTTTT. Translation: CASSRTSGSSGELFF.

This rearrangement joins TRBV27 to TRBJ1-1; TRBD1 matches at 7 bases. Germline lookup yields CDR1 MNHEY and CDR2 SMNVEV (reference sequence). V shed 6 bases and J 1 base; nucleotides not matched to a gene: 5. This CDR3 region has 14 residues. As DNA, the CDR3 is TGTGCCAGCAGCGTACAGGGGCCGAACACTGAAGCTTTCTTT. Its translation is CASSVQGPNTEAFF.

V gene TRBV19 combines with J gene TRBJ1-5, with TRBD1 matching 7 bases. Unmatched junction bases numbered 18, after V lost 7 bases and J lost 9 bases. Germline lookup yields CDR1 LNHDA and CDR2 SQIVND (reference sequence). The CDR3 is made up of 16 amino acids. For the CDR3, the DNA is TGTGCCAGTAAACCCACAGGGGCCAGTGGTTATGGGCCCCAGCATTTT. It specifies CASKPTGASGYGPQHF.

This clone was picked up one time. The rearrangement links TRBV19 to TRBJ2-3; 10 positions match TRBD2. The CDR3 sequence is 15 residues long. Germline values: CDR1 LNHDA, CDR2 SQIVND (reference sequence). V gave up 5 bases and J gave up 1 base; unmatched junction bases: 3. CDR3 residues: CASSFLAGGTDTQYF. CDR3 sequence (DNA): TGTGCCAGTAGTTTTCTAGCGGGAGGCACAGATACGCAGTATTTT.

The chain recombines TRBV29-1 with TRBJ2-5; tentatively, D is TRBD2 (5 bases). This CDR3 is 13 amino acids long. Trimming took 0 bases from V and 4 from J, leaving 9 bases between them. CDR1 is SQVTM and CDR2 is ANQGSEA in the germline V gene. CDR3 in DNA: TGCAGCGTTGAAGATCTCGCGGGAGAGACCCAGTACTTC. This codes for CSVEDLAGETQYF.

The gene calls are TRBV5-6 and TRBJ2-1, with 8 bases identical to TRBD2. Germline CDR1 is SGHDT and CDR2 is YYEEEE. The V gene end was trimmed by 5 bases and the J gene end by 1 base; junction bases not matched to a gene: 5. This CDR3 is built from 15 residues. CDR3 nucleotide sequence: TGTGCCAGCAGTAAGGGACTAGGATCCTACAATGAGCAGTTCTTC. This encodes CASSKGLGSYNEQFF.

The rearrangement joins TRBV14 to TRBJ2-7; the match to TRBD2 covers 8 bases. Germline V CDR1 and CDR2: SGHDN, FVKESK. V shed 1 base, J shed 2 bases, and the junction held 4 bases outside the gene matches. The CDR3 is 15 residues long. The CDR3 protein is CASSQGSGSPYEQYF. The CDR3, as DNA: TGTGCCAGCAGCCAAGGGAGCGGGAGCCCCTACGAGCAGTACTTC.

The chain is built from TRBV27 and TRBJ2-1; D uncertain. The CDR3 consists of 15 residues. Per germline, CDR1 MNHEY and CDR2 SMNVEV (reference sequence). The ends were cut back, 2 bases at V and 3 bases at J, with 11 bases in the middle. CDR3 in amino acids: CASSLKFTNYNEQFF. Here the CDR3 DNA reads TGTGCCAGCAGTTTAAAGTTTACTAACTACAATGAGCAGTTCTTC.

J is TRBJ2-1 and V is TRBV7-2; 7 bases map to TRBD2. The CDR3 length is 16 residues. The germline V gene has CDR1 SGHTA and CDR2 FQGNSA. With 3 bases clipped from V and 6 bases from J, the junction kept 11 bases outside the gene matches. This CDR3 reads CASSFPGWRESNEQFF. The CDR3 nucleotides are TGTGCCAGCAGCTTCCCGGGTTGGCGGGAGAGCAATGAGCAGTTCTTC.

This rearrangement joins TRBV13 to TRBJ2-1, with unresolved D. The CDR3 has 14 residues. The germline V and J ends were trimmed by 0 bases and 9 bases, with 12 bases remaining between them. Looked up from germline, CDR1 is PRHDT and CDR2 is FYEKMQ (reference sequence). The CDR3 is CASSLGLRKVEQFF. The CDR3 DNA reads TGTGCCAGCAGCTTAGGCCTCAGGAAGGTTGAGCAGTTCTTC.

This chain uses TRBV6-6 with TRBJ2-7; D call uncertain. V was clipped by 6 bases and J by 0 bases, with 15 bases between them. The CDR3 has 15 amino acids. Looked up from germline, CDR1 is MNHNY and CDR2 is SVGAGI (reference sequence). This chain's CDR3 is CASSPSLGSSYEQYF. The CDR3 nucleotides are TGTGCCAGCAGCCCCAGTTTGGGCAGCTCCTACGAGCAGTACTTC.